The clone carrying this T cell receptor (beta chain) has more than one count but fewer than ten. Its specificity is not known. Cycle 7 day 1, cycle 4 day 1, and baseline were the timepoints at which blood was sampled. The method was immunoSEQ multiplex PCR; TCRdb's version includes in-frame clones alone and lacks a portion of them. In the table there are more than 75,000 clones, around 87% of which are singletons. From germline, CDR1 is SGHAT and CDR2 FQNNGV. The CDR3 runs to 15 residues. V lost 4 bases, J lost 6 bases, and 18 bases lay in between. These data come from a study of OX40 agonist ivuxolimab in advanced cancers. The wider study: Males comprised roughly four fifths of the group, whose mean age was approximately 60 years (range roughly 20 to 90). Study-level points and caveats: CD4+ and CD8+ blood T cells expanded clonally by week 6 at 0.1 to 3.0 mg/kg. Compared with CD4+, CD8+ T cells on average had more expanded clones.

The chain links TRBV11-2 to TRBJ1-1; D might be TRBD1 (6 bases). The sample was CD4+ or CD8+ T cells sorted from blood, taken in a trial of the OX40 agonist ivuxolimab. The clonotype originates from an adult with an advanced solid tumor such as melanoma, head and neck, liver or kidney cancer. The CDR3 sequence is CASSSTQGKGAEAFF. In nucleotides, the CDR3 is TGTGCCAGCAGCTCCACACAGGGTAAAGGTGCTGAAGCTTTCTTT.